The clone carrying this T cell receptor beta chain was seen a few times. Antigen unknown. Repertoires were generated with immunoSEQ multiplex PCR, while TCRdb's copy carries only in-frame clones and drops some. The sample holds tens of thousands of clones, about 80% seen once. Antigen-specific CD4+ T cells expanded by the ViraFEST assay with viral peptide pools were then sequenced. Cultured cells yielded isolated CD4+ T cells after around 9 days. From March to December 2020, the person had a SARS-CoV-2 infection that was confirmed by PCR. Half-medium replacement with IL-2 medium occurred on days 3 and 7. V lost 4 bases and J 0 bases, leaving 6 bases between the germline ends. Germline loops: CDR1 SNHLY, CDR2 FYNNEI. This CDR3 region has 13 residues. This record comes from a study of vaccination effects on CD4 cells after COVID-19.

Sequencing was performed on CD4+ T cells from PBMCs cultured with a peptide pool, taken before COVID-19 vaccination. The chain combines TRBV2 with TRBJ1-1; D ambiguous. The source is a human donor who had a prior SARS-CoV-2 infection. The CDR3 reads CASSGFMNTEAFF. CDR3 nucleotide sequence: TGTGCCAGCAGTGGGTTCATGAACACTGAAGCTTTCTTT.